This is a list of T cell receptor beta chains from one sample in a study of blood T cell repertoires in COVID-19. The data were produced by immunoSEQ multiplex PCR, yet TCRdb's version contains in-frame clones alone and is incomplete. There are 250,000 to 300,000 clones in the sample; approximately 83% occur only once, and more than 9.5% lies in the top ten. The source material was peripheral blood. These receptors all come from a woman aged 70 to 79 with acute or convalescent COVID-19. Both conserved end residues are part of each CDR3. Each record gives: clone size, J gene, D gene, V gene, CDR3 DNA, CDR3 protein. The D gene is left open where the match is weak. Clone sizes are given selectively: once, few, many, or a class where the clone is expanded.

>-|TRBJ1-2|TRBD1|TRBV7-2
TGTGCCAGCAGCGTAGGGGACAGCAGTTATGGCTACACCTTC
CASSVGDSSYGYTF
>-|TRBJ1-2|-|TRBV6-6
TGTGCCAGCACCGCCCAAGGGCAGGGGAGCTACACCTTC
CASTAQGQGSYTF
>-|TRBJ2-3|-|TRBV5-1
TGCGCCAGCAGCTTGGATATGGGAGTGACAGATACGCAGTATTTT
CASSLDMGVTDTQYF
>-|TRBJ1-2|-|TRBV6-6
TGTGCCAGCCAACCCGGTTCTTATCTGCGAGACTATGGCTACACCTTC
CASQPGSYLRDYGYTF
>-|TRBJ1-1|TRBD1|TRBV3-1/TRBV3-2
TGTGCCTGCGGACAGGGGCGCGAAGCTTTCTTT
CACGQGREAFF
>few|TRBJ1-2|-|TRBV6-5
TGTGCCAGCAGTTATCGGGCAGATCGGAGGTATGGCTACACCTTC
CASSYRADRRYGYTF
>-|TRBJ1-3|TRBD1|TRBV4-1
TGCGCCAGCAGCCGCGTACAGGGGGCAGGAAACACCATATATTTT
CASSRVQGAGNTIYF
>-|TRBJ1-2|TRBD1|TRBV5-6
TGTGCCAGCAGCTTGAATGGACAGGTCGGATATGGCTACACCTTC
CASSLNGQVGYGYTF
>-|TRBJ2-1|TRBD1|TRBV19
TGTGCCAGTAGGGGCGGCCTCAGGGGGCAGGGATACAATGAGCAGTTCTTC
CASRGGLRGQGYNEQFF
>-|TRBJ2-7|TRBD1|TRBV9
TGTGCCAGCAGCCCCTACAGGGGGACGGCTTCTTACGAGCAGTACTTC
CASSPYRGTASYEQYF
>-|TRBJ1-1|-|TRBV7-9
TGTGCCAGCAGCTTCCTACGAGGGGGCACTGAAGCTTTCTTT
CASSFLRGGTEAFF
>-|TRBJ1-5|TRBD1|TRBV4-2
TGTGCCAGCAGCCAAGAGCCGGGACAGGAAGGTCAGCCCCAGCATTTT
CASSQEPGQEGQPQHF
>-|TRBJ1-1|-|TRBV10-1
TGCGCCAGCAGTGCTCAGGAGAACACTGAAGCTTTCTTT
CASSAQENTEAFF
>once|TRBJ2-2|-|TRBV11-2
TGTGCCAGCAGCTTAGCAAACAGGAACACCGGGGAGCTGTTTTTT
CASSLANRNTGELFF
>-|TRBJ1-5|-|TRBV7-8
TGTGCCAGCAGCTTGGAGCTTCCAGGAGGTGATCAGCCCCAGCATTTT
CASSLELPGGDQPQHF
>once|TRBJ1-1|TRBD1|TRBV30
TGTGCCTGGAGCCGGGACAGCCACACTGAAGCTTTCTTT
CAWSRDSHTEAFF
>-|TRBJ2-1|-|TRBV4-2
TGTGCCAGCAGCCAAACTAGCCAGAATGAGCAGTTCTTC
CASSQTSQNEQFF
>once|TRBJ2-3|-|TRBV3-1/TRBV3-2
TGTGCCAGCAGCCAAGGGCTAGTAGCCGATACGCAGTATTTT
CASSQGLVADTQYF
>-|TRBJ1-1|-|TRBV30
TGTGCTGGGACAGAAGCTTTCTTT
CAGTEAFF
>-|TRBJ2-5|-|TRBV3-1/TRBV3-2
TGTGCCAGCAGCCTCTCCCGGGCCACAGGGGAGACCCAGTACTTC
CASSLSRATGETQYF
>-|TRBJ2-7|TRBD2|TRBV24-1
TGTGCCACCCAACTAGCGGGGGACTCCTACGAGCAGTACTTC
CATQLAGDSYEQYF